Listed here are 31 T cell receptor beta chains from one sample, sequenced in a study of identical twins. TCRdb re-called the 5' RACE reads through MiXCR, storing one row per CDR3 protein. The sample lists 200,000 to 250,000 distinct CDR3 sequences; approximately 10% were seen once. The sample comprised memory T cells sorted from blood. The receptors were sampled from a man aged 50 or older in good health.

This clonotype has ten or more counts. This rearrangement joins TRBV7-2 to TRBJ1-5; D might be TRBD1 (6 bases). Germline V gives CDR1 SGHTA, CDR2 FQGNSA. This CDR3 region has 13 residues. V gave up 6 bases and J gave up 9 bases, with 15 bases separating them. The CDR3 reads CASRTGQGGPQHF. The CDR3 DNA follows: TGTGCCAGCAGGACCGGGCAAGGGGGGCCCCAGCATTTT.

The CDR3 DNA reads as TGTGCCAGCAGCTCAGATGCGGGAGTATCCTACAATGAGCAGTTCTTC. Amino acid sequence: CASSSDAGVSYNEQFF. V gene TRBV9 combines with J gene TRBJ2-1, with 7 nucleotides matching TRBD2. Germline V lookup: CDR1 SGDLS, CDR2 YYNGEE. Unmatched junction bases numbered 8, after V lost 4 bases and J lost 1 base. This CDR3 spans 16 amino acids.

This clonotype was picked up many times. This rearrangement joins TRBV29-1 to TRBJ2-7; D is unclear. The CDR3 extends over 13 amino acids. CDR1 is SQVTM and CDR2 is ANQGSEA in the germline V gene. Trimming removed 1 base from V and 10 bases from J, with 17 bases in between. This CDR3 is CSVEASSKRQQYF. CDR3 nucleotide sequence: TGCAGCGTTGAAGCATCGAGTAAAAGGCAACAGTACTTC.

This clonotype was detected many times. The chain carries TRBV20-1 and TRBJ2-7; D is ambiguous. The germline gives CDR1 DFQATT, CDR2 SNEGSKA (reference sequence). Between the trimmed V and J ends, which lost 0 bases and 2 bases, there was a span of 20 bases. The CDR3 length is 17 residues. CDR3 amino acids: CSARDLRSSSNTYEQYF. CDR3 nucleotide sequence: TGCAGTGCTAGAGATCTCCGGAGTAGTTCCAACACCTACGAGCAGTACTTC.

This clonotype appeared many times. J is TRBJ2-7 and V is TRBV12-3 or TRBV12-4, with 9 bases identical to TRBD2. The length of the CDR3 is 15 residues. V dropped 4 bases and J dropped 4; count of bases not matched to a gene: 8. CDR3 protein: CASSSRTSVYYEQYF. In nucleotides, the CDR3 is TGTGCCAGCAGTTCCCGGACTAGCGTGTATTACGAGCAGTACTTC.

This clonotype occurred a few times. This chain links TRBV6-2 or TRBV6-3 with TRBJ2-1, with 9 bases aligning to TRBD2. The CDR3 runs to 15 residues. The V segment lost 3 bases and the J segment 9 bases; nucleotides outside the gene matches: 9. Per the germline V gene, CDR1 is MNHEY and CDR2 is SVGEGT. Here the CDR3 reads CASSYRAGGGGEQFF. The DNA for the CDR3 is TGTGCCAGCAGTTATCGGGCGGGAGGGGGCGGTGAGCAGTTCTTC.

This clonotype has at least ten counts. This chain connects TRBV7-8 to TRBJ1-1, with D possibly being TRBD1 (6 bases). Germline CDR1 and CDR2: SGHVS and FQNEAQ. There are 15 residues in the CDR3. Trimming left V 7 bases short and J 8 bases short, with 23 bases between. CDR3 sequence: CASINRRDNNLEAFF. CDR3 coding DNA: TGTGCCAGCATCAATCGACGGGACAACAATTTAGAAGCTTTCTTT.

In its sample, this clonotype was seen many times. J is TRBJ1-4 and V is TRBV15, with 7 bases identical to TRBD1. V lost 0 bases and J lost 5; bases outside the gene matches: 3. Germline loops: CDR1 LNHNV, CDR2 YYDKDF (reference sequence). The CDR3 has 15 amino acids. The DNA for the CDR3 is TGTGCCACCAGCAGAGATAAGGGACAGAATGAAAAACTGTTTTTT. Amino acids: CATSRDKGQNEKLFF.

The chain joins TRBV7-9 to TRBJ2-2; D is uncertain. Per the germline V gene, CDR1 is SEHNR and CDR2 is FQNEAQ (reference sequence). The CDR3 consists of 13 residues. V was cut by 6 bases and J by 4 bases, with 9 bases left in between. CDR3: CASRFSGTGELFF. The CDR3 DNA follows: TGTGCCAGCAGGTTCTCGGGCACCGGGGAGCTGTTTTTT.

Remarks on this clonotype: This may stem from a read error, because a much larger clone lies one nucleotide away. This chain uses TRBV7-6 with TRBJ2-3; possibly TRBD1 or TRBD2 for D (5 bases each). In germline, CDR1 is SGHVS, CDR2 FNYEAQ. V was cut by 1 base and J by 4 bases, with 6 bases left in between. The CDR3 has 13 residues. CDR3 sequence: CASSLVGADTQYF. The CDR3 nucleotides read TGTGCCAGCAGCTTAGTGGGGGCAGATACGCAGTATTTT.

This rearrangement joins TRBV5-6 to TRBJ1-1; no clear D gene. V was pared by 2 bases and J by 4 bases, with 9 bases between. Germline V gives CDR1 SGHDT, CDR2 YYEEEE. The CDR3 spans 13 residues. Here the CDR3 reads CASSLHMGTEAFF. In DNA form, the CDR3 reads TGTGCCAGCAGCTTACACATGGGCACTGAAGCTTTCTTT.

This clonotype was seen ten or more times. V and J are TRBV14 and TRBJ2-1, with unresolved D. The ends were cut back, 4 bases at V and 5 bases at J, with 15 bases in the middle. This CDR3 is 15 amino acids long. Germline CDR1 is SGHDN and CDR2 is FVKESK. The CDR3 spells CASSLRSGWDNEQFF. CDR3 DNA: TGTGCCAGCAGCCTCCGGTCGGGCTGGGACAATGAGCAGTTCTTC. Complete variable domain (other parts from reference TRBV14 and TRBJ2-1): EAGVTQFPSHSVIEKGQTVTLRCDPISGHDNLYWYRRVMGKEIKFLLHFVKESKQDESGMPNNRFLAERTGGTYSTLKVQPAELEDSGVYFCASSLRSGWDNEQFFGPGTRLTVL.

This clonotype was detected ten times or more. V is TRBV12-3 or TRBV12-4 and J is TRBJ2-3; D perhaps matches TRBD1 (5 bases). The CDR3 runs to 16 residues. V was cut by 5 bases and J by 0 bases, with 15 bases left in between. This chain's CDR3 is CASSPPFGASTDTQYF. CDR3 in DNA: TGTGCCAGCAGTCCCCCATTTGGGGCTAGCACAGATACGCAGTATTTT.

This clonotype showed up many times. The V and J genes are TRBV27 and TRBJ1-2; the D is unclear. From germline, CDR1 is MNHEY and CDR2 SMNVEV (reference sequence). The CDR3 runs to 12 residues. V lost 4 bases to trimming and J lost 7 bases, with 10 bases between them. Written as DNA, the CDR3 is TGTGCCAGCAGTTATAAAGGGCTTGGCTACACCTTC. It yields the protein CASSYKGLGYTF.

The sample holds a few counts of this clonotype. The V and J genes are TRBV24-1 and TRBJ2-1; 7 nucleotides match TRBD1. Germline values: CDR1 KGHDR, CDR2 SFDVKD. The CDR3 spans 17 residues. The V segment lost 4 bases and the J segment 0 bases; nucleotides outside the gene matches: 8. The CDR3 region has the DNA TGTGCCACCAGTGACCCCCGGACAGGAAACTCCTACAATGAGCAGTTCTTC. Residues: CATSDPRTGNSYNEQFF.

This clonotype was found many times. The V and J genes are TRBV3-1 and TRBJ2-2; the D gene is possibly TRBD2 (6 bases). This CDR3 contains 17 residues. Germline V lookup: CDR1 LGHDT, CDR2 YNNKEL (reference sequence). V lost 2 bases, J lost 4 bases, and 17 bases lay in between. CDR3 in DNA: TGTGCCAGCAGCCAAACCCGTACTAGCACGGCCACCGGGGAGCTGTTTTTT. Its protein is CASSQTRTSTATGELFF.

There are a few counts of this clonotype. The chain has TRBV5-4 and TRBJ2-3; TRBD2 is a possible D gene (7 bases). CDR1 and CDR2 from the germline V gene are SGHNT and YYREEE (reference sequence). The CDR3 contains 19 residues. V was cut by 3 bases and J by 1 base, with 24 bases left in between. DNA of the CDR3: TGTGCCAGCAGCTCTGGGGACATCACGGGAGGCGGCGGCACAGATACGCAGTATTTT. It is translated as CASSSGDITGGGGTDTQYF.

This clonotype was counted ten times or more. This chain connects TRBV12-3 or TRBV12-4 to TRBJ2-3; tentative D call: TRBD1 (6 bases). The CDR3 consists of 15 residues. With 6 bases removed from V and 6 bases from J, the gap between germline ends came to 19 bases. The CDR3 here is CASRLGQSKEDTQYF. DNA of the CDR3: TGTGCCAGCAGGCTTGGACAGTCAAAGGAGGATACGCAGTATTTT.

This clonotype was counted ten times or more. The genes are TRBV12-3 or TRBV12-4 and TRBJ2-1; D may correspond to TRBD1 or TRBD2 (5 bases each). The V end was cut by 6 bases, the J end by 12 bases, with 12 bases between. The CDR3 runs to 11 residues. CDR3 sequence: CASRSDGTQFF. The CDR3 DNA reads as TGTGCCAGCAGGTCCGATGGGACGCAGTTCTTC.

V gene TRBV6-2 or TRBV6-3 combines with J gene TRBJ1-1; 7 bases fit TRBD1. CDR3 length equals 17 residues. The V gene's germline CDR1 is MNHEY and CDR2 SVGEGT. V gave up 0 bases and J gave up 7 bases; unmatched junction bases: 14. The chain's CDR3 is CASSYSNFPGQRNEAFF. CDR3 nucleotide sequence: TGTGCCAGCAGTTACTCGAACTTCCCGGGACAGAGGAATGAAGCTTTCTTT.

This clonotype has ten or more counts. The chain links TRBV20-1 to TRBJ2-3; D tentatively reads TRBD1 or TRBD2 (5 bases each). The CDR3 runs 14 residues. With 0 bases removed from V and 4 bases from J, the gap between germline ends came to 11 bases. The germline V gene encodes CDR1 DFQATT and CDR2 SNEGSKA (reference sequence). The CDR3 sequence is CSARDRGVADTQYF. The CDR3 DNA is TGCAGTGCTAGAGATAGAGGGGTAGCAGATACGCAGTATTTT.

Ten or more counts support this clonotype. This chain links TRBV9 with TRBJ1-6; D remains unclear. This CDR3 region has 14 residues. CDR1 is SGDLS, CDR2 YYNGEE, per germline. V dropped 4 bases and J dropped 5 bases, with 10 bases sitting between them. The CDR3 region is CASSTRWNNSPLHF. Here the CDR3 DNA reads TGTGCCAGCAGCACCCGGTGGAATAATTCACCCCTCCACTTT.

This clonotype occurred many times. The rearrangement links TRBV5-1 to TRBJ2-5, with 9 bases identical to TRBD2. CDR3 size: 13 residues. Germline-derived CDR1 and CDR2 are SGHRS and YFSETQ. V was clipped by 5 bases and J by 5 bases; unmatched bases: 4. This chain's CDR3 is CASRGLAGETQYF. The CDR3 coding sequence is TGCGCCAGCAGGGGGCTAGCGGGGGAGACCCAGTACTTC.

With respect to this clonotype: This may stem from a read error, because a much larger clone lies one nucleotide away. The chain uses TRBV20-1 and TRBJ2-1, with 12 bases that match TRBD2. The CDR3 is 16 residues long. Looked up from germline, CDR1 is DFQATT and CDR2 is SNEGSKA (reference sequence). Trimming at V came to 2 bases and at J to 9 bases, leaving 11 bases not matched to a gene. The CDR3 is CSARKTRTSGEFEQFF. The CDR3 nucleotides read TGCAGTGCTAGAAAAACTAGGACTAGCGGGGAGTTTGAGCAGTTCTTC.

Comment on this clonotype: This may come from a read error, since a much larger clone is one base off. The rearrangement links TRBV18 to TRBJ2-7; D gene uncertain. Trimming removed 3 bases at V and 6 bases at J, with 15 bases between. The germline gives CDR1 KGHSH, CDR2 LQKENI. The CDR3 covers 14 residues. The CDR3: CASSPLSQEAEQYF. In DNA, the CDR3 is TGTGCCAGCTCACCGCTATCTCAGGAAGCCGAGCAGTACTTC.

As to this clonotype: Mismatch with germline at one junction end may stem from a read error. This chain joins TRBV4-2 and TRBJ2-1; D could derive from TRBD1 or TRBD2 (5 bases each). In germline, CDR1 is LGHNA, CDR2 YNFKEQ. The CDR3 is made up of 15 amino acids. The CDR3 coding sequence is TGTGCCAGCAGCCAAAGCTTACCGGGGCACAATGAGCCGTTCTTC. The encoded protein is CASSQSLPGHNEPFF.

This clonotype was seen a single time. The gene calls are TRBV10-3 and TRBJ2-3; 8 bases align to TRBD2. V lost 7 bases, J lost 0 bases, and 9 bases stayed unmatched. The length of the CDR3 is 16 residues. Germline V CDR1 and CDR2: ENHRY, SYGVKD. CDR3 in DNA: TGTGCCATCAAATCACGGACTAGCTCTAGCACAGATACGCAGTATTTT. Encoded protein: CAIKSRTSSSTDTQYF.

This clonotype occurred a few times. The rearrangement links TRBV4-1 to TRBJ1-5; a possible D gene is TRBD1 (6 bases). Trimming took off 1 base at V and 6 bases at J, with 13 bases between the two ends. Germline CDR1 MGHRA, CDR2 YSYEKL. The CDR3 contains 15 residues. This CDR3 reads CASSQVGGLSQPQHF. CDR3 coding DNA: TGCGCCAGCAGCCAAGTAGGGGGGCTTAGTCAGCCCCAGCATTTT.

The chain has TRBV6-2 or TRBV6-3 and TRBJ2-7; a possible D gene is TRBD2 (5 bases). Germline CDR1 reads MNHEY; CDR2 reads SVGEGT. V lost 7 bases and J lost 4, with 8 bases in between. The CDR3 has 11 residues. The CDR3 DNA reads as TGTGCCAGCACTCCGGGGTACGAGCAGTACTTC. Its protein is CASTPGYEQYF.

This chain links TRBV10-3 with TRBJ2-7; 10 bases line up with TRBD2. Germline trimming cut 6 bases from V and 1 base from J; bases unmatched to any gene: 12. The germline CDR1 and CDR2 sequences are ENHRY and SYGVKD. The CDR3 covers 17 residues. CDR3 loop: CAISLAGVSSGSYEQYF. CDR3 coding DNA: TGTGCCATCAGCCTAGCGGGAGTAAGTAGTGGGTCCTACGAGCAGTACTTC.

The CDR3 spells CASSPDQGANEKLFF. CDR3 sequence (DNA): TGTGCCAGCTCCCCCGACCAGGGAGCTAATGAAAAACTGTTTTTT. The rearrangement links TRBV18 to TRBJ1-4; a possible D gene is TRBD1 (5 bases). The CDR3 extends over 15 amino acids. The ends were cut back, 6 bases at V and 3 bases at J, with 14 bases in the middle. Germline assignment: CDR1 KGHSH and CDR2 LQKENI.